The clone carrying this T cell receptor beta chain has only a few counts. As yet, its antigen is unknown. The data stem from a study of response to subunit inactivated influenza vaccine. Study-wide results and caveats: Authors proposed each seasonal influenza vaccination draws in few new T cells.

TCRdb used MiXCR to reprocess the RT-PCR reads, holding one entry per CDR3 protein. The sample lists roughly 780,000 distinct CDR3 sequences; about 18% were seen once. V was shortened by 2 bases and J by 1 base, with 16 bases between the two germline ends. The CDR3 covers 17 residues. Germline loops: CDR1 SGHRS, CDR2 YFSETQ. This material consisted of PBMCs from blood, taken less than 6 days after vaccination. This TCR was recovered from a man aged 50-60 years who received an inactivated influenza vaccine. V and J are TRBV5-1 and TRBJ2-1; D is unclear. Here the CDR3 DNA reads TGCGCCAGCAGCTTCATGTCAAGAACAAGATCCTACAATGAGCAGTTCTTC. Translation: CASSFMSRTRSYNEQFF.